What follows is one TCR beta chain and its context. What it binds is not known. The entry originates in a study of beta chain features in type 1 diabetes. Whole-study results and caveats: Moderately but significantly shorter TCRB CDR3s were found in Type 1 diabetes patients in all four CD4+ subsets.

What was sequenced were expressed TCRB transcripts, since all of the isolated RNA had been reverse transcribed. Generated by immunoSEQ multiplex PCR, the TCRdb table keeps only in-frame clones and is missing some. Among fewer than 250,000 clones listed, 13% to 15% were seen once. V lost 1 base, J lost 3 bases, and 9 bases lay in between. Germline values: CDR1 LGHNA, CDR2 YSLEER. CDR3 length: 14 residues. The chain links TRBV4-3 to TRBJ2-5; TRBD1 might be the D (6 bases). Sequencing was performed on naive CD4+ T cells from blood. The sequence was obtained from a woman aged 35 to 49 in good health. The CDR3 reads CASSQGGQEETQYF. The CDR3 bases are TGCGCCAGCAGCCAAGGGGGACAAGAAGAGACCCAGTACTTC.